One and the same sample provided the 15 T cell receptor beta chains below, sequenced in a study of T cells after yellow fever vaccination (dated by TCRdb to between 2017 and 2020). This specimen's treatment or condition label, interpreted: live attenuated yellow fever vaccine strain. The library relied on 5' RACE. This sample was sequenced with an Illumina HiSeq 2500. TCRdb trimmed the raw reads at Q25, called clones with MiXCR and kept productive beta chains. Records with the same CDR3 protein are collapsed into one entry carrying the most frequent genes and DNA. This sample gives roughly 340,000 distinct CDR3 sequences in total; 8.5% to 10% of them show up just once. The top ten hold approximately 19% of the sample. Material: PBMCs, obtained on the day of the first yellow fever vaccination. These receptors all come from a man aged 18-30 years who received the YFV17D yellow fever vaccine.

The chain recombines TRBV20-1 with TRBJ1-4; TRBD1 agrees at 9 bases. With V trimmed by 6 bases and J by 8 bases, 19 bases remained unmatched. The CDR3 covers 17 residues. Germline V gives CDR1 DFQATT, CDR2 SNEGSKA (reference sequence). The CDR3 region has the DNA TGCAGTGCCCTCCCACCCCCGGGACAGGGAGAGGAGGAAAAACTGTTTTTT. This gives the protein CSALPPPGQGEEEKLFF.

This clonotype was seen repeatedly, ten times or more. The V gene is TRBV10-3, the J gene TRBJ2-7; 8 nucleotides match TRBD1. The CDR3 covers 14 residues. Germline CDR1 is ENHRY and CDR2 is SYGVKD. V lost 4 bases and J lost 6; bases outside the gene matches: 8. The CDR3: CAISGTGRVGEQYV. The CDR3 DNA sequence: TGTGCCATCAGTGGGACAGGGCGAGTAGGCGAGCAGTACGTC.

This CDR3 reads CASSPVTGGLGQFF. CDR3 sequence (DNA): TGTGCCAGCTCACCAGTCACGGGGGGGCTCGGGCAGTTCTTC. The genes are TRBV18 and TRBJ2-1, with TRBD2 identical over 8 bases. Germline V gene lookup returns CDR1 KGHSH and CDR2 LQKENI. The CDR3 covers 14 residues. J was trimmed by 12 bases and V by 2 bases; bases with no gene match: 9.

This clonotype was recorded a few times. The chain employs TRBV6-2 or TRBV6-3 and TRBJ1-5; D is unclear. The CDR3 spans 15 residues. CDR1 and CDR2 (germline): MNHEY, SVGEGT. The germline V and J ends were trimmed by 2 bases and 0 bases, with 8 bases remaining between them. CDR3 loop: CASSYLAISNQPQHF. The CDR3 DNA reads TGTGCCAGCAGTTACCTGGCCATTAGCAATCAGCCCCAGCATTTT.

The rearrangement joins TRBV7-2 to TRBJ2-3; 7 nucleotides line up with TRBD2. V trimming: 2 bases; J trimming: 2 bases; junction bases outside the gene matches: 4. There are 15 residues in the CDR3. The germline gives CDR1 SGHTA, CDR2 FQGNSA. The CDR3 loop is CASSLLADPTDTQYF. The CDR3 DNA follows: TGTGCCAGCAGCTTACTAGCGGACCCCACAGATACGCAGTATTTT.

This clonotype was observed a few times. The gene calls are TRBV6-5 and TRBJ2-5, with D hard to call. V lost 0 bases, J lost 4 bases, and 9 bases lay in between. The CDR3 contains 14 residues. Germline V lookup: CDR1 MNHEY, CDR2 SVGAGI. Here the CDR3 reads CASSYSVSGETQYF. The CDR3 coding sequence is TGTGCCAGCAGTTACTCTGTGTCGGGAGAGACCCAGTACTTC.

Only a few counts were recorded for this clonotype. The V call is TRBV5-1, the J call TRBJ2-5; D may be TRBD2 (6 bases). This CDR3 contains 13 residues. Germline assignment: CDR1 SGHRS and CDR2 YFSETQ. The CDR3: CLQPGGFLETQYF. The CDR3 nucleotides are TGCCTCCAGCCTGGGGGGTTCTTGGAGACCCAGTACTTC.

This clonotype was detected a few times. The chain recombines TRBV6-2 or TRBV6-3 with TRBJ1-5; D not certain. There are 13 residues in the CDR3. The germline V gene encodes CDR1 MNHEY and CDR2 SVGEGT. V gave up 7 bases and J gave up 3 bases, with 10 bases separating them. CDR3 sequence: CASKTRINQPQHF. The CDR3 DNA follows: TGTGCCAGCAAAACCAGGATCAATCAGCCCCAGCATTTT.

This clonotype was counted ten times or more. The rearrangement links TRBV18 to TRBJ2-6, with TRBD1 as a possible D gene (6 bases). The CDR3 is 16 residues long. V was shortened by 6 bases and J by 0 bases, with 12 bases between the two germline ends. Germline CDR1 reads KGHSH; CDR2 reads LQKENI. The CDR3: CASSPSGASGANVLTF. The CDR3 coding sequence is TGTGCCAGCTCCCCCTCAGGGGCCTCTGGGGCCAACGTCCTGACTTTC.

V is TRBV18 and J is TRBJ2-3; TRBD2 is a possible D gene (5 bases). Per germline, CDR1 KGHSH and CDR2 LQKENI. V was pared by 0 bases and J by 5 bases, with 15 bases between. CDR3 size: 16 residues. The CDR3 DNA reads TGTGCCAGCTCACCACCGGGGTCACTAGTGGTAGATACGCAGTATTTT. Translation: CASSPPGSLVVDTQYF.

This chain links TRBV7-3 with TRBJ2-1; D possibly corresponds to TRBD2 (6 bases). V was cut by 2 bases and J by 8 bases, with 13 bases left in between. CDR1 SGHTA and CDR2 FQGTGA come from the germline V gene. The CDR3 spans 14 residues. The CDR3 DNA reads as TGTGCCAGCAGCTTACGGAGGGGTTGGGATGAGCAGTTCTTC. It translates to CASSLRRGWDEQFF.

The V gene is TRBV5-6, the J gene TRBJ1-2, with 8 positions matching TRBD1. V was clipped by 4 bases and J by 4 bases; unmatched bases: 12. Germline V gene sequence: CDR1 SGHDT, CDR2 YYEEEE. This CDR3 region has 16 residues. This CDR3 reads CASSQADTGGGYGYTF. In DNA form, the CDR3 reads TGTGCCAGCAGCCAGGCGGATACAGGGGGAGGCTATGGCTACACCTTC.

The CDR3 sequence is CASSRTGPLSSGANVLTF. The CDR3 DNA is TGCGCCAGCAGCCGCACCGGGCCGCTAAGCTCTGGGGCCAACGTCCTGACTTTC. This chain uses TRBV4-1 with TRBJ2-6; D unclear. Trimming removed 4 bases from V and 0 bases from J, with 16 bases in between. CDR1 and CDR2 from the germline V gene are MGHRA and YSYEKL. The CDR3 consists of 18 residues.

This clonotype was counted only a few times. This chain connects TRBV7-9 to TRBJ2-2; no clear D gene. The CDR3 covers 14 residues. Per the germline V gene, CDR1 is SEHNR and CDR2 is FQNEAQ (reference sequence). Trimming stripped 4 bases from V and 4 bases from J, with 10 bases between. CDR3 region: CASSYPSFTGELFF. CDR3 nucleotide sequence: TGTGCCAGCAGCTATCCATCGTTCACCGGGGAGCTGTTTTTT.

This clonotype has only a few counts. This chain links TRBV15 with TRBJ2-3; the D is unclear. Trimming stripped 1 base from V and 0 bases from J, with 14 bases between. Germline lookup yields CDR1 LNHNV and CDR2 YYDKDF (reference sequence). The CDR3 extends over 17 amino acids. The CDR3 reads CATSRAVTASSTDTQYF. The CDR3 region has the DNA TGTGCCACCAGCAGAGCCGTGACGGCGTCTAGCACAGATACGCAGTATTTT. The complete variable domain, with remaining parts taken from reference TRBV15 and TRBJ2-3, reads DAMVIQNPRYQVTQFGKPVTLSCSQTLNHNVMYWYQQKSSQAPKLLFHYYDKDFNNEADTPDNFQSRRPNTSFCFLDIRSPGLGDTAMYLCATSRAVTASSTDTQYFGPGTRLTVL.